This T cell receptor beta chain came from a study of early T cells in non-severe SARS-CoV-2 infection. Study in general: Bulk RNA from unsorted whole blood was sequenced; chains were unpaired.

Unique molecular identifiers tagged individual cDNA molecules. TCRdb called the 5' RACE reads again in MiXCR, with one record for every CDR3 protein. Of tens of thousands of distinct CDR3 sequences listed, more than 10% are singletons. Study outcomes and limitations: Private and CD4 specificities were missed by VDJdb matching, skewed to anti-spike CD8.

Regarding this clonotype: Its cognate antigen is unknown. Compared with germline, one end of the junction differs, possibly owing to a read error.

The CDR3 is made up of 10 amino acids. CDR1 SEHNR and CDR2 FQNEAQ come from the germline V gene (reference sequence). The genes are TRBV7-9 and TRBJ2-3; perhaps TRBD2 as D (7 bases). The TCR sequence derives from an adult who was a healthcare worker with PCR-confirmed SARS-CoV-2 infection or an uninfected control (not recorded which). The donor label of this sample is uncertain. The sequencing here drew on whole blood, taken at baseline. The DNA for the CDR3 is TGTGCCAGCAGCCCCGGTGGGGGGGCGTTT. It yields the protein CASSPGGGAF.